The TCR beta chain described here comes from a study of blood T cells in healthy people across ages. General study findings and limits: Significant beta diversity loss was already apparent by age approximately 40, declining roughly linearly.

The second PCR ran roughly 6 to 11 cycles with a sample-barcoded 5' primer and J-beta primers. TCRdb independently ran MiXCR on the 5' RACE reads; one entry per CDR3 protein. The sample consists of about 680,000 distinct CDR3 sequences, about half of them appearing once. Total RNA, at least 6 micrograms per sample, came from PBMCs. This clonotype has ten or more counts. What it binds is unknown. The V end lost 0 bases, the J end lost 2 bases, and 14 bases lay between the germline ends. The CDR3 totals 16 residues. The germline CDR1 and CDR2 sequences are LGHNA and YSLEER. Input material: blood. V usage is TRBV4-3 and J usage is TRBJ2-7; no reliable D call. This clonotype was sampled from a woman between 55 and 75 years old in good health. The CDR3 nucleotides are TGCGCCAGCAGCCAAGATTGGCCCTCGAGGACCTACGAGCAGTACTTC. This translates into CASSQDWPSRTYEQYF.